This passage covers 9 T cell receptor beta chains from one sample sequenced in a study of neurological immune-mediated disorders. TCRdb reprocessed the 5' RACE reads via MiXCR and lists one record per CDR3 protein. The sample carries some 60,000 distinct CDR3 sequences, around 3.4% recorded once. Sequencing used PBMCs. The receptors derive from a woman younger than 45 with multiple sclerosis.

This clonotype was seen ten or more times. J is TRBJ1-2 and V is TRBV12-3 or TRBV12-4; maybe TRBD1 (6 bases). The V and J ends lost 3 bases and 8 bases respectively, with 13 bases between them. The CDR3 is made up of 13 amino acids. The CDR3 loop is CASSLGGARGYTF. The CDR3 DNA follows: TGTGCCAGCAGTTTGGGGGGGGCGCGCGGCTACACCTTC.

In its sample, this clonotype was seen a few times. J is TRBJ2-2 and V is TRBV7-2; no firm D call. Trimming took off 1 base at V and 2 bases at J, with 14 bases between the two ends. The CDR3 runs to 17 residues. The germline gives CDR1 SGHTA, CDR2 FQGNSA. In DNA, the CDR3 is TGTGCCAGCAGCTTAGTTTCTTCGAACCTCAACACCGGGGAGCTGTTTTTT. Its protein product is CASSLVSSNLNTGELFF.

There are a few counts of this clonotype. This may be a read error, as it is one base from a much larger clone. The chain carries TRBV20-1 and TRBJ1-2; the D gene is possibly TRBD1 (5 bases). V lost 2 bases and J 8 bases, leaving 9 bases between the germline ends. This CDR3 is 11 amino acids long. CDR1 is DFQATT and CDR2 is SNEGSKA in the germline V gene (reference sequence). CDR3 region: CSARRAGGYTF. The CDR3 DNA reads TGCAGTGCTAGACGAGCAGGGGGCTACACCTTC.

The rearrangement uses TRBV7-6 and TRBJ1-4, with D unresolved. Trimming shortened V by 4 bases and J by 0 bases, and 6 bases separated the two germline ends. CDR3 size: 14 residues. Germline CDR1 is SGHVS and CDR2 is FNYEAQ. The CDR3 DNA sequence: TGTGCCAGCAGCTCGTCGACAACTAATGAAAAACTGTTTTTT. Encoded protein: CASSSSTTNEKLFF.

Many counts were recorded for this clonotype. The V and J genes are TRBV5-1 and TRBJ2-5, with 10 bases matching TRBD2. The V and J ends lost 5 bases and 1 base, in that order; junction bases with no gene match: 2. The V gene's germline CDR1 is SGHRS and CDR2 YFSETQ. The CDR3 consists of 14 residues. CDR3 nucleotides: TGCGCCAGCAGACAGCGGGGGGGCCAAGAGACCCAGTACTTC. The encoded protein is CASRQRGGQETQYF. Supplemented by reference TRBV5-1 and TRBJ2-5, the full variable domain reads KAGVTQTPRYLIKTRGQQVTLSCSPISGHRSVSWYQQTPGQGLQFLFEYFSETQRNKGNFPGRFSGRQFSNSRSEMNVSTLELGDSALYLCASRQRGGQETQYFGPGTRLLVL.

This chain connects TRBV18 to TRBJ2-3, with D maybe TRBD1 (6 bases). The V gene lost 3 bases and the J gene lost 6 bases, with 19 bases spanning the gap. CDR1 KGHSH and CDR2 LQKENI come from the germline V gene. CDR3 length equals 16 residues. CDR3 sequence reads: CASSPTDSDRWDTQYF. Written as DNA, the CDR3 is TGTGCCAGCTCACCCACGGACAGCGACAGGTGGGATACGCAGTATTTT.

The sample holds a few counts of this clonotype. This chain links TRBV10-3 with TRBJ2-3; D is undetermined. V lost 4 bases and J 0 bases, leaving 17 bases between the germline ends. Germline CDR1 is ENHRY and CDR2 is SYGVKD. This CDR3 spans 17 amino acids. The DNA of the CDR3 is TGTGCCATCAGTGGGGATAAACGGGCACAAAGCACAGATACGCAGTATTTT. Amino acid sequence: CAISGDKRAQSTDTQYF.

There are many counts of this clonotype. The gene calls are TRBV9 and TRBJ2-6; D ambiguous. The length of the CDR3 is 15 residues. CDR1 and CDR2 (germline): SGDLS, YYNGEE. With 3 bases removed from V and 0 bases from J, the gap between germline ends came to 7 bases. CDR3 protein: CASSAIPSGANVLTF. CDR3 nucleotides: TGTGCCAGCAGCGCCATCCCCTCTGGGGCCAACGTCCTGACTTTC.

This clonotype has a count of ten or more. V and J are TRBV10-3 and TRBJ2-5, with 7 bases lining up with TRBD1. The J segment lost 1 base and the V segment lost 10 bases, leaving 3 bases of the junction unmatched. This CDR3 spans 12 amino acids. Germline values: CDR1 ENHRY, CDR2 SYGVKD. DNA of the CDR3: TGTGCCACAGGGACAGTCCAAGAGACCCAGTACTTC. This gives the protein CATGTVQETQYF.